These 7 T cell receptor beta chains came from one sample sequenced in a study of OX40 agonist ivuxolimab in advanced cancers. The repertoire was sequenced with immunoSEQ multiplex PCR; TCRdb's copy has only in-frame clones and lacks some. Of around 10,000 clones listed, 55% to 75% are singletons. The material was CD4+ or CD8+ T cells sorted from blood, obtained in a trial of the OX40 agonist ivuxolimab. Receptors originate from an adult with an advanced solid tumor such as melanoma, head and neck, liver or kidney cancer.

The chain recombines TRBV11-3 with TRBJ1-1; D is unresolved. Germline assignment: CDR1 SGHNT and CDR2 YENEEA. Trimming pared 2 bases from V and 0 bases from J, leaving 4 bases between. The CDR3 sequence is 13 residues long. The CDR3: CASSLSMNTEAFF. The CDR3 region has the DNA TGTGCCAGCAGCTTATCGATGAACACTGAAGCTTTCTTT.

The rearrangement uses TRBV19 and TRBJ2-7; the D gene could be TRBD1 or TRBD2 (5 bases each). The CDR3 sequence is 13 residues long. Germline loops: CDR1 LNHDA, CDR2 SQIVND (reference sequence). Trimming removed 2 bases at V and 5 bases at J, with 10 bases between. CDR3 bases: TGTGCCAGTAGTATACAGGGAGTCAACGAGCAGTACTTC. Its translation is CASSIQGVNEQYF. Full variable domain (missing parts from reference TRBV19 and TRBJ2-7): DGGITQSPKYLFRKEGQNVTLSCEQNLNHDAMYWYRQDPGQGLRLIYYSQIVNDFQKGDIAEGYSVSREKKESFPLTVTSAQKNPTAFYLCASSIQGVNEQYFGPGTRLTVT.

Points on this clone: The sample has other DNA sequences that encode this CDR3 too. The CDR3 region has the DNA TGTGCCAGCAGTTACTCCTTGGACAGCGCCTACGAGCAGTACTTC. Residues: CASSYSLDSAYEQYF. The V and J genes are TRBV6-5 and TRBJ2-7, with a tentative D call TRBD1 (6 bases). This CDR3 comprises 15 residues. The V gene lost 0 bases and the J gene lost 2 bases, with 11 bases spanning the gap. Germline-derived CDR1 and CDR2 are MNHEY and SVGAGI.

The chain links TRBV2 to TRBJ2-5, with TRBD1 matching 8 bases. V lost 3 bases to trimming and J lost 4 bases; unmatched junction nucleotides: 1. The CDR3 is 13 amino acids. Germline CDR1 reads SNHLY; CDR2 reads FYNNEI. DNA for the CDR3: TGTGCCAGCAGTGAGACAGGGGTAGAGACCCAGTACTTC. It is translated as CASSETGVETQYF.

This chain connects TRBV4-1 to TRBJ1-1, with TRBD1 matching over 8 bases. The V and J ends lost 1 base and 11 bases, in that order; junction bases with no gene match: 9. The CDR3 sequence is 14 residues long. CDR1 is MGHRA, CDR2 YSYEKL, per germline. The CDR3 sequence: CASSQAPGGWLAFF. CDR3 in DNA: TGCGCCAGCAGCCAAGCCCCAGGGGGCTGGTTGGCTTTCTTT.

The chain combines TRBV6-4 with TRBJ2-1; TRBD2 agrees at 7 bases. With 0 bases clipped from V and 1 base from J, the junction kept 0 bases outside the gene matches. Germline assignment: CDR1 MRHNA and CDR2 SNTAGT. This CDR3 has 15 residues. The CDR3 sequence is CASSDSAGSYNEQFF. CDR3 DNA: TGTGCCAGCAGTGACTCAGCGGGGTCCTACAATGAGCAGTTCTTC.

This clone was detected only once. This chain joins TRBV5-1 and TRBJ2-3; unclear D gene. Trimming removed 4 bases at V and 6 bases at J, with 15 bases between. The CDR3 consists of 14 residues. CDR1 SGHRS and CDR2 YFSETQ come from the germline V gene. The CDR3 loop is CASSDIAPVDTQYF. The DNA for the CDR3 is TGCGCCAGCAGCGACATAGCCCCAGTTGATACGCAGTATTTT.